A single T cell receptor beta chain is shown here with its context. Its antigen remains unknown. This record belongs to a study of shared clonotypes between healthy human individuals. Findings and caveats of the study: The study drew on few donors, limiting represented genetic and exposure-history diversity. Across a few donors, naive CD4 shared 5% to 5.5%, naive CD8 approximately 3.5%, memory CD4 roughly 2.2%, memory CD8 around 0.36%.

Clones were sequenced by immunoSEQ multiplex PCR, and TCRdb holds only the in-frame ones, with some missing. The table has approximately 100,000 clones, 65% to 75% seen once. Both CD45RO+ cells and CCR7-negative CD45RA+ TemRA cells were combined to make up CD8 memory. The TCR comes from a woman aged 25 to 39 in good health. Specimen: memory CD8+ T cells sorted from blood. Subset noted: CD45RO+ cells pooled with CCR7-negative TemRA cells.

The CDR3 DNA reads as TGTGCCAGTAAATGGGGACTAGCGGGAGGTTATGGGACCCAGTACTTC. This gives the protein CASKWGLAGGYGTQYF. J is TRBJ2-5 and V is TRBV19; 15 positions agree with TRBD2. V lost 7 bases and J lost 7; bases outside the gene matches: 10. The V gene's germline CDR1 is LNHDA and CDR2 SQIVND (reference sequence). This CDR3 has 16 residues. The whole variable domain, remainder taken from reference TRBV19 and TRBJ2-5, is DGGITQSPKYLFRKEGQNVTLSCEQNLNHDAMYWYRQDPGQGLRLIYYSQIVNDFQKGDIAEGYSVSREKKESFPLTVTSAQKNPTAFYLCASKWGLAGGYGTQYFGPGTRLLVL.